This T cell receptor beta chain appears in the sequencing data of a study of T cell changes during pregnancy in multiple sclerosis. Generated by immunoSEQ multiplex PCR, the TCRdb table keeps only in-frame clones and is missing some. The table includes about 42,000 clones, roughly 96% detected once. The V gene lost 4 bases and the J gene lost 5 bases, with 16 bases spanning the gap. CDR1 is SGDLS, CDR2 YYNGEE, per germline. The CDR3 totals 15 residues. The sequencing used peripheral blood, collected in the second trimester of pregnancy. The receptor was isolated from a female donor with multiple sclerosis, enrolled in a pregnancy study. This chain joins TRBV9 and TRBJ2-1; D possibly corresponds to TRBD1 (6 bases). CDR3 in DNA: TGTGCCAGCAGCTTAGACGGACAGTCAGACAATGAGCAGTTCTTC. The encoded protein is CASSLDGQSDNEQFF.